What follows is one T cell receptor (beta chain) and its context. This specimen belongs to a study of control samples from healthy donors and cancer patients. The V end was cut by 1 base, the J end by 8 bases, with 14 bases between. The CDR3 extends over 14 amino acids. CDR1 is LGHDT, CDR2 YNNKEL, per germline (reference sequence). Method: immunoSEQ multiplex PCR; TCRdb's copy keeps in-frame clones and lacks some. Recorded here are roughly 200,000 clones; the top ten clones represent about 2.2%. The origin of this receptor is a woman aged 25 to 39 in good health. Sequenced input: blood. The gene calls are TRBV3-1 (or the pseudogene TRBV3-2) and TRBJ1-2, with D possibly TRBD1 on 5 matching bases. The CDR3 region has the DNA TGTGCCAGCAGCCAAGGATCCTCAGGGAGAGGCTACACCTTC. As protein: CASSQGSSGRGYTF.